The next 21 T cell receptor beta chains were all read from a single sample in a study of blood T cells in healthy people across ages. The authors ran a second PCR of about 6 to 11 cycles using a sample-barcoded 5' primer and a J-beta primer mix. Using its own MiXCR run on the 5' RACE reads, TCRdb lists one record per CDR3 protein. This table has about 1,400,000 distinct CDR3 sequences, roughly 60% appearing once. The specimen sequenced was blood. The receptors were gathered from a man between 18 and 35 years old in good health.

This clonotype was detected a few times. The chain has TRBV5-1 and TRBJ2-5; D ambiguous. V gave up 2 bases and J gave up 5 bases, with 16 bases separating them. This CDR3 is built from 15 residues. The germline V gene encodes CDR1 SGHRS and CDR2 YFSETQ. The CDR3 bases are TGCGCCAGCAGCTTCGTACCGGGCGACCGGGAGACCCAGTACTTC. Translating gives CASSFVPGDRETQYF.

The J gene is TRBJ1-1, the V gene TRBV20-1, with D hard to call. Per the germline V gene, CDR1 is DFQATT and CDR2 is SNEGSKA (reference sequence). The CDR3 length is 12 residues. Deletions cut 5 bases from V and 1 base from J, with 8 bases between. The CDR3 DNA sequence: TGCAGTGCTCTCAAGGCGAACACTGAAGCTTTCTTT. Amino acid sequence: CSALKANTEAFF.

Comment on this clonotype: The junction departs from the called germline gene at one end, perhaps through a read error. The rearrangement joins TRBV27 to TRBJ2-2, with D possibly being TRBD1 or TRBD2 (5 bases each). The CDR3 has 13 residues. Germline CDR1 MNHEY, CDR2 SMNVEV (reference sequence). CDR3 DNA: TGCGCCAGCACTACGGGACACACCGGGGAGCTGTTTTTT. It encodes CASTTGHTGELFF.

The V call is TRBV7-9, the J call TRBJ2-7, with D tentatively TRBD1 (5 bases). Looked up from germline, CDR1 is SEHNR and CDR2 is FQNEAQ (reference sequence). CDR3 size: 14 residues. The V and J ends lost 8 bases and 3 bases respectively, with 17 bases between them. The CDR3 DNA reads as TGTGCCAGCGCTCTTGGTCGGCAGGGCTACGAGCAGTACTTC. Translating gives CASALGRQGYEQYF.

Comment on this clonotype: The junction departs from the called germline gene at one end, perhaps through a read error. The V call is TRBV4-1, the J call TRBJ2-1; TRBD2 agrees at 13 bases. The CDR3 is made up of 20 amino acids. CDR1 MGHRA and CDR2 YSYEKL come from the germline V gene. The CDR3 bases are TGTGCCAGCAGCCAAGTAGGAACTAGCGGGAGGGCCAAGGTCTACAATGAGCAGTTCTTC. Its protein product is CASSQVGTSGRAKVYNEQFF.

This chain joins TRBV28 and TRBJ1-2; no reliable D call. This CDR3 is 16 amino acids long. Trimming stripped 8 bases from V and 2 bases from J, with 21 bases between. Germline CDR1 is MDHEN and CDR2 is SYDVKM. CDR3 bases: TGTGCCAGCGGGAACAGAGGAGGTCCATCAAACTATGGCTACACCTTC. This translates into CASGNRGGPSNYGYTF.

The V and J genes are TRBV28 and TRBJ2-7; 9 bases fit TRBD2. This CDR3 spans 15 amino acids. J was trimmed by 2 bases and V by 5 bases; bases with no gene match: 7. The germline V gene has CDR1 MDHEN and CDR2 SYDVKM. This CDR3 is CASSLMRGGAYEQYF. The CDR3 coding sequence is TGTGCCAGCAGTCTTATGCGGGGGGGTGCCTACGAGCAGTACTTC.

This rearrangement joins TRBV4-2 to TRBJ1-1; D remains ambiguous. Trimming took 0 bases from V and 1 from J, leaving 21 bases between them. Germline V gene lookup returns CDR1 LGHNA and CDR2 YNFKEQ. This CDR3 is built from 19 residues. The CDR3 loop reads CASSQEGDVLPRTNTEAFF. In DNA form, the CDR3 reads TGTGCCAGCAGCCAAGAGGGCGACGTCTTACCCCGGACGAACACTGAAGCTTTCTTT.

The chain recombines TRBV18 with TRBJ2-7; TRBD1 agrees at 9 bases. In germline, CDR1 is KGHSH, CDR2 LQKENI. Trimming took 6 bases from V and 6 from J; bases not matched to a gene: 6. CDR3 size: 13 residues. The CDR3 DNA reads TGTGCCAGCTCCGGGACAGGGATGATCGAGCAGTACTTC. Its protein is CASSGTGMIEQYF.

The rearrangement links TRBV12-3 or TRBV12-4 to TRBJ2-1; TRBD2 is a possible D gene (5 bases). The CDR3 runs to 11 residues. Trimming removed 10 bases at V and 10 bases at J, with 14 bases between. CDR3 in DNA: TGTGCCATCCGGACGGGATACGAGCAGTTCTTC. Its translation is CAIRTGYEQFF.

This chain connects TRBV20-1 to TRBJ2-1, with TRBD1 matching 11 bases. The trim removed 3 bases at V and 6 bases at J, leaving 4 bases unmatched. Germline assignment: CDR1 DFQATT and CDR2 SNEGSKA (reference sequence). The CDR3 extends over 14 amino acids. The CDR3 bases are TGCAGTGCTAGCACCGGGACAGGGGGCAATGAGCAGTTCTTC. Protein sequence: CSASTGTGGNEQFF.

The CDR3 sequence is CASSVTGDSGANVLTF. The CDR3 DNA is TGTGCCAGCAGCGTGACGGGGGACTCTGGGGCCAACGTCCTGACTTTC. The V and J genes are TRBV9 and TRBJ2-6, with D possibly TRBD2 on 6 matching bases. In germline, CDR1 is SGDLS, CDR2 YYNGEE. The CDR3 runs to 16 residues. V was shortened by 2 bases and J by 0 bases, with 9 bases between the two germline ends.

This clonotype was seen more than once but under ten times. This chain's CDR3 is CASSPSAGGLLGTQYF. The CDR3 DNA follows: TGCGCCAGCAGCCCTTCGGCGGGGGGCCTCTTAGGTACGCAGTATTTT. The chain joins TRBV4-3 to TRBJ2-3; 8 nucleotides align to TRBD2. This CDR3 has 16 residues. From germline, CDR1 is LGHNA and CDR2 YSLEER. With V trimmed by 4 bases and J by 8 bases, 14 bases remained unmatched.

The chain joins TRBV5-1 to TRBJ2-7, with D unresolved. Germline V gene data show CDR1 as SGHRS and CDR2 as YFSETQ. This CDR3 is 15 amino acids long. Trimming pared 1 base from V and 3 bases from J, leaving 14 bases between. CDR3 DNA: TGCGCCAGCAGCTTGTCCTCAGTGGGATTCTACGAGCAGTACTTC. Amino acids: CASSLSSVGFYEQYF.

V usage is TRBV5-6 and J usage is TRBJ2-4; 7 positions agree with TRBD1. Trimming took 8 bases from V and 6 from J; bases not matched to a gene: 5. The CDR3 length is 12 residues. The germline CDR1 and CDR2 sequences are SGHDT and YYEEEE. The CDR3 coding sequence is TGTGCCAGTGCCGGGACAGCAAACATTCAGTACTTC. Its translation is CASAGTANIQYF.

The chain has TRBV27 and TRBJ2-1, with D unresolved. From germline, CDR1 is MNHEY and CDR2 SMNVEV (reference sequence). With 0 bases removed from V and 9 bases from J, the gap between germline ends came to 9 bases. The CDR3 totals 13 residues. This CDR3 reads CASSLSQRGEQFF. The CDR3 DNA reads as TGTGCCAGCAGTTTATCCCAGAGAGGTGAGCAGTTCTTC.

CDR3 loop: CASSEALAEETQRGYGYTF. The CDR3 coding sequence is TGTGCCAGCAGTGAAGCGCTGGCAGAAGAGACCCAGAGAGGCTATGGCTACACCTTC. The chain has TRBV6-1 and TRBJ1-2; D is unresolved. CDR3 size: 19 residues. CDR1 is MNHNS, CDR2 SASEGT, per germline. The germline V and J ends were trimmed by 0 bases and 4 bases, with 24 bases remaining between them.

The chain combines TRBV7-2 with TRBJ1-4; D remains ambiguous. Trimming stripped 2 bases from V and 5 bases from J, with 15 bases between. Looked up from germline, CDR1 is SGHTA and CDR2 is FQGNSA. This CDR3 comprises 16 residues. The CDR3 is CASSLSTGGSNEKLFF. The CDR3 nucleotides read TGTGCCAGCAGCTTATCGACGGGAGGGTCGAATGAAAAACTGTTTTTT.

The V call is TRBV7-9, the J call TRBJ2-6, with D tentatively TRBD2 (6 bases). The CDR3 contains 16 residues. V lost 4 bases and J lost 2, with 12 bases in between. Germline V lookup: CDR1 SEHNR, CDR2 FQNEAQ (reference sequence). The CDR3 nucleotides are TGTGCCAGCAGCTCCACGGGGGAGACTGGGGCCAACGTCCTGACTTTC. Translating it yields CASSSTGETGANVLTF.

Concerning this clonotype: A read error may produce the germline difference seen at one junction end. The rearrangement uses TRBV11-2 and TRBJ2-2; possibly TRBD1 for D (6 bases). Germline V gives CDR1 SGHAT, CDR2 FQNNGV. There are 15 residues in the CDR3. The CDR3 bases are TGTGCCAGCAGCCACAGGGAGAGGAACGCCGGGGAGCTGTTTTTT. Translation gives CASSHRERNAGELFF.

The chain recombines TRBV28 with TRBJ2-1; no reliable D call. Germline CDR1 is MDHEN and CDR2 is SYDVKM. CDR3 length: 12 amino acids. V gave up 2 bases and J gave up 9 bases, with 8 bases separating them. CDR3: CASSLRLSEQFF. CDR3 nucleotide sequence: TGTGCCAGCAGTTTAAGATTGAGTGAGCAGTTCTTC.